In this sample, the clone carrying this TCR beta chain turned up a few times. As yet, its antigen is unknown. The source of the sample is a study of T cell repertoires in cytomegalovirus infection. Study-level information: Public TCR beta signature analysis indicated the presence of both CMV infection and matching HLA type.

The CDR3 runs to 13 residues. Looked up from germline, CDR1 is GTSNPN and CDR2 is SVGIG (reference sequence). Trimming removed 1 base from V and 4 bases from J, with 10 bases in between. A single record per CDR3 protein comes from TCRdb applying MiXCR to the reads. Of some 440,000 distinct CDR3 sequences in the sample, about 33% were seen once. Study findings and constraints: The study identified carriers of CMV plus the relevant HLA from cumulative public TCR beta family frequency. Ex vivo, HLA-C-restricted CMV-specific TCR beta clonotypes prevailed over the rest of the response.

What was sequenced was PBMCs. The rearrangement links TRBV30 to TRBJ1-2; no firm D call. The receptor was derived from a human donor in good health (CMV status not recorded). Some clones in this sample may be carry-over from other donors' samples. The CDR3 reads CAWSAGWGYGYTF. For the CDR3, the DNA is TGTGCCTGGAGTGCGGGATGGGGCTATGGCTACACCTTC.